There are many counts of the clone carrying this T cell receptor (beta chain). Its antigen is unknown. These data come from a study of human T cells and chemical hapten exposure. Whole-study results and caveats: Alopecia was present in the donors, so their immune response may differ from healthy people's.

TCRdb reprocessed the RACE reads via MiXCR and lists one record per CDR3 protein. This table has over 70,000 distinct CDR3 sequences, 11% appearing once. Regarding time point: patch test 2, 6 weeks after DPC sensitization. Treatment here: therapeutic diphenylcyclopropenone sensitization with weekly scalp DPC. The CDR3 extends over 15 amino acids. Trimming took 4 bases from V and 3 from J; bases not matched to a gene: 7. CDR1 and CDR2 (germline): LNHDA, SQIVND (reference sequence). The rearrangement uses TRBV19 and TRBJ2-7, with 9 bases matching TRBD1. Sequencing was performed on whole blood, taken in connection with sensitization to the hapten diphenylcyclopropenone (DPC). The clonotype originates from a man in his late teens or twenties with alopecia areata. Some clones in this sample may be carry-over from other donors' samples. The CDR3 DNA follows: TGTGCCAGTAGTAAGGGACAGGGAGAGGACTACGAGCAGTACTTC. It yields the protein CASSKGQGEDYEQYF.